These 28 T cell receptor delta chains originate from one sample sequenced in a study of gamma-delta chains in newborns, infants, children. TCRdb re-analyzed the reads via CATT. The table records around 4,100 delta-chain clones, about 40% of them present only once. This material consisted of blood, taken at week 6. These receptors originate from a child who was a newborn, infant or young child, either healthy, febrile or measles-vaccinated (not recorded which).

J is TRDJ1 and V is TRDV1, with TRDD3 identical over 10 bases. V trimming: 1 base; J trimming: 0 bases; junction bases outside the gene matches: 20. The CDR3 sequence is 22 residues long. The germline CDR1 and CDR2 sequences are TSWWSYY and QGS. The CDR3 region has the DNA TGTGCTCTTGGGGAACGACTACAAAGGTCTAGACTGGGGGATGCGTACACCGATAAACTCATCTTT. Its translation: CALGERLQRSRLGDAYTDKLIF.

This clone was observed a few times. The junction departs from the called germline gene at one end, perhaps through a read error. The CDR3 sequence is CALGDGGLVWGTVKLIF. CDR3 coding DNA: TGTGCTCTTGGGGATGGGGGTCTCGTCTGGGGGACCGTTAAACTCATCTTT. V is TRDV1 and J is TRDJ1, with 8 nucleotides matching TRDD3. The CDR3 runs to 17 residues. Germline CDR1 reads TSWWSYY; CDR2 reads QGS.

This clone came up a few times. The sample holds other DNA sequences that translate to the same CDR3. The gene calls are TRDV1 and TRDJ1, with 9 bases fitting TRDD3. With 5 bases clipped from V and 8 bases from J, the junction kept 24 bases outside the gene matches. CDR3 length equals 19 residues. Per germline, CDR1 TSWWSYY and CDR2 QGS. The CDR3 nucleotides read TGTGCTCTTGGGCCATTTCCTCGACTGGGGGACTCAGGGCTAAGAAAACTCATCTTT. It specifies CALGPFPRLGDSGLRKLIF.

This clone is medium-sized within its sample. Within the sample, other DNA sequences also encode this same CDR3. The chain is built from TRDV1 and TRDJ1; 11 nucleotides match TRDD3. Looked up from germline, CDR1 is TSWWSYY and CDR2 is QGS. The CDR3 contains 17 residues. V dropped 1 base and J dropped 2; count of bases not matched to a gene: 6. This chain's CDR3 is CALGEPVLGDTTDKLIF. The CDR3 DNA reads TGTGCTCTTGGGGAACCGGTCCTGGGGGATACAACCGATAAACTCATCTTT.

Notes on this clone: A far larger clone lies a single base away; this is likely a read error. The chain carries TRDV2 and TRDJ1, with 7 bases fitting TRDD3. CDR1 is GEAIGNYY and CDR2 is EKD in the germline V gene. There are 13 residues in the CDR3. DNA of the CDR3: TGTGCCCGTGACACCTGGGGGACCGATAAACTCATCTTT. Encoded protein: CARDTWGTDKLIF.

On this clone: Given a much more abundant clone one base away, this may be a read error. This chain uses TRDV2 with TRDJ3, with TRDD3 matching 9 bases. Germline-derived CDR1 and CDR2 are GEAIGNYY and EKD. Trimming at V came to 0 bases and at J to 0 bases, leaving 2 bases not matched to a gene. The CDR3 has 18 amino acids. In DNA form, the CDR3 reads TGTGCCTGTGACACCGCACTGGGGGACTCCTGGGACACCCGACAGATGTTTTTC. Amino acids: CACDTALGDSWDTRQMFF.

Of note for this clone: Possible read error: a much larger clone is one base away. V is TRDV1 and J is TRDJ1; TRDD3 agrees at 11 bases. The CDR3 loop spans 17 amino acids. Germline-derived CDR1 and CDR2 are TSWWSYY and QGS. Trimming at V came to 4 bases and at J to 3 bases, leaving 10 bases not matched to a gene. CDR3 nucleotides: TGTGCTCTTGGGGGCTACGTGGGGGATACGGGGGCCGATAAACTCATCTTT. Its translation: CALGGYVGDTGADKLIF.

A note on this clone: A single base is all that separates this from a far larger clone, so a read error is likely. The chain employs TRDV2 and TRDJ1, with 9 bases matching TRDD3. Germline V lookup: CDR1 GEAIGNYY, CDR2 EKD. The CDR3 spans 14 residues. The CDR3 region is CACDVLGDTDRLIF. The CDR3 DNA reads as TGTGCCTGTGACGTACTGGGGGACACCGATAGACTCATCTTT.

The V and J genes are TRDV1 and TRDJ1; D not certain. V was clipped by 1 base and J by 1 base, with 22 bases between them. The length of the CDR3 is 19 residues. Germline V gives CDR1 TSWWSYY, CDR2 QGS. DNA of the CDR3: TGTGCTCTTGGGGAACCAGACGCACGGGGCCCGGGCGGCACCGATAAACTCATCTTT. This encodes CALGEPDARGPGGTDKLIF.

This chain joins TRDV1 and TRDJ1; 12 bases align to TRDD3. The CDR3 is 20 residues long. Trimming took 1 base from V and 0 from J; bases not matched to a gene: 12. Germline CDR1 reads TSWWSYY; CDR2 reads QGS. The CDR3 loop reads CALGERQPTGGYKYTDKLIF. The CDR3 nucleotides are TGTGCTCTTGGGGAACGGCAGCCTACTGGGGGATACAAGTACACCGATAAACTCATCTTT.

V usage is TRDV1 and J usage is TRDJ1, with 8 bases lining up with TRDD3. The V segment lost 0 bases and the J segment 3 bases; nucleotides outside the gene matches: 9. Germline-derived CDR1 and CDR2 are TSWWSYY and QGS. This CDR3 contains 17 residues. The CDR3 nucleotides are TGTGCTCTTGGGGAACTGATTGGGGGATGGGATGCCGATAAACTCATCTTT. Protein: CALGELIGGWDADKLIF.

For this clone: The sample contains more than one DNA sequence encoding this CDR3. This chain joins TRDV3 and TRDJ1; possible D gene TRDD2, 6 bases. CDR3 length: 12 amino acids. V lost 4 bases to trimming and J lost 5 bases, with 14 bases between them. CDR1 and CDR2 from the germline V gene are TVYSNPD and GDNSRS (reference sequence). The CDR3 DNA is TGTGCCTCCCATGGCCTTCCGGATAAACTCATCTTT. It specifies CASHGLPDKLIF. The complete variable domain, with remaining parts taken from reference TRDV3 and TRDJ1, reads CDKVTQSSPDQTVASGSEVVLLCTYDTVYSNPDLFWYRIRPDYSFQFVFYGDNSRSEGADFTQGRFSVKHILTQKAFHLVISPVRTEDSATYYCASHGLPDKLIFGKGTRVTVEP.

A remark on this clone: This same CDR3 is encoded by further DNA sequences in the sample. The J gene is TRDJ3, the V gene TRDV2, with 11 positions matching TRDD3. V dropped 3 bases and J dropped 2; count of bases not matched to a gene: 11. The CDR3 contains 20 residues. CDR1 is GEAIGNYY, CDR2 EKD, per germline. CDR3: CACDPLSLGDTPWDTRQMFF. The CDR3 DNA reads as TGTGCCTGTGACCCCCTTTCGTTGGGGGATACGCCCTGGGACACCCGACAGATGTTTTTC.

This clone was observed a few times. The same CDR3 can be traced to other DNA sequences in this sample. The CDR3 coding sequence is TGTGCTCTTGGGGAACTACTCCCGTCCTACGGCATTGTACTGGGGGATACCTACACCGATAAACTCATCTTT. Amino acids: CALGELLPSYGIVLGDTYTDKLIF. The chain couples TRDV1 to TRDJ1; TRDD3 aligns across 12 bases. The CDR3 is 24 residues long. The germline gives CDR1 TSWWSYY, CDR2 QGS. The ends lost 0 bases at V and 0 bases at J; junction bases unmatched: 23.

Within the sample, this clone is medium-sized. The chain recombines TRDV2 with TRDJ2; possibly TRDD3 for D (6 bases). Trimming took 0 bases from V and 2 from J, leaving 9 bases between them. Germline CDR1 and CDR2: GEAIGNYY and EKD. The CDR3 has 15 amino acids. The CDR3 DNA is TGTGCCTGTGACACCTGGGGGGCCTTGACAGCACAACTCTTCTTT. Translated: CACDTWGALTAQLFF.

This clone is a singleton in its sample. This may be a read error, as it is one base from a much larger clone. The chain joins TRDV2 to TRDJ1, with 7 bases that match TRDD3. This CDR3 comprises 14 residues. Unmatched junction bases numbered 2, after V lost 0 bases and J lost 2 bases. CDR1 GEAIGNYY and CDR2 EKD come from the germline V gene. CDR3 DNA: TGTGCCTGTGACACCGTGGGGGAGACCGATAAACTCATCTTT. Encoded protein: CACDTVGETDKLIF.

Of note for this clone: A far larger clone is just one base off, so this is likely a read error. The chain has TRDV1 and TRDJ1; 10 positions match TRDD3. Germline CDR1 TSWWSYY, CDR2 QGS. The length of the CDR3 is 22 residues. CDR3 coding DNA: TGTGCTCCTGGGGAACTACCTACATCGTACTGGGGGATCGTAGCGTACACCGATAAACTCATCTTT. The encoded protein is CAPGELPTSYWGIVAYTDKLIF.

The chain employs TRDV1 and TRDJ1; D may correspond to TRDD2 or TRDD3 (6 bases each). This CDR3 spans 21 amino acids. V lost 4 bases, J lost 0 bases, and 30 bases lay in between. CDR1 and CDR2 (germline): TSWWSYY, QGS. The CDR3: CALGGPSGEGWDKPYTDKLIF. The CDR3 DNA sequence: TGTGCTCTTGGGGGTCCTTCCGGGGAAGGGTGGGATAAGCCGTACACCGATAAACTCATCTTT.

This clone was seen a few times. This may come from a read error, since a much larger clone is one base off. The V gene is TRDV2, the J gene TRDJ1; the match to TRDD3 covers 8 bases. Germline-derived CDR1 and CDR2 are GEAIGNYY and EKD. There are 21 residues in the CDR3. Losses at the gene ends were 0 bases for V and 4 bases for J; bases not matched to a gene: 24. The CDR3 bases are TGTGCCTGTGACACCGTCTTCTCGACGTCCTGGGGGACAGCCGAGGTCGATAAACTCATCTTT. Residues: CACDTVFSTSWGTAEVDKLIF.

To note about this clone: This likely came from a read error, as a far larger clone is one base away. This specimen includes other DNA sequences encoding the same CDR3. The chain links TRDV2 to TRDJ1; 8 nucleotides align to TRDD3. The CDR3 is 14 amino acids. In germline, CDR1 is GEAIGNYY, CDR2 EKD. The ends lost 2 bases at V and 0 bases at J; junction bases unmatched: 1. This CDR3 is CACDRLGDTDKLIF. CDR3 DNA: TGTGCCTGTGACAGACTGGGGGACACCGATAAACTCATCTTT.

This chain joins TRDV1 and TRDJ3; no clear D. The CDR3 totals 19 residues. Per the germline V gene, CDR1 is TSWWSYY and CDR2 is QGS. Trimming left V 7 bases short and J 12 bases short, with 31 bases between. The CDR3 region has the DNA TGTGCTCTTGAGGCCCCGAAGACACCCGGGCCCTTGGATGGCCGACAGATGTTTTTC. Its protein is CALEAPKTPGPLDGRQMFF.

By share of the sample, this clone is medium-sized. In the same sample, other DNA sequences code for this CDR3. This chain uses TRDV2 with TRDJ2; 10 bases align to TRDD3. Per the germline V gene, CDR1 is GEAIGNYY and CDR2 is EKD. With V trimmed by 0 bases and J by 1 base, 4 bases remained unmatched. CDR3 size: 17 residues. CDR3 region: CACDTLGDMGLTAQLFF. CDR3 DNA: TGTGCCTGTGACACCCTGGGGGATATGGGTTTGACAGCACAACTCTTCTTT.

This clone is labeled as large. The sample carries other DNA sequences with the same CDR3. V usage is TRDV1 and J usage is TRDJ2; 10 bases line up with TRDD3. Germline CDR1 and CDR2: TSWWSYY and QGS. This CDR3 is built from 17 residues. The junction had 9 bases not matched to a gene; V was cut back by 3 bases and J by 5 bases. The CDR3 is CALGDIRGIRDTAQLFF. CDR3 bases: TGTGCTCTTGGGGATATTCGGGGGATACGAGATACAGCACAACTCTTCTTT.

Details on this clone: This likely came from a read error, as a far larger clone is one base away. CDR3 protein: CACDTWGMTAELFF. As DNA, the CDR3 is TGTGCCTGTGACACCTGGGGGATGACAGCAGAACTCTTCTTT. The genes are TRDV2 and TRDJ2; 8 bases align to TRDD3. The CDR3 extends over 14 amino acids. Looked up from germline, CDR1 is GEAIGNYY and CDR2 is EKD.

There are a few counts of this clone. The same CDR3 can be traced to other DNA sequences in this sample. V usage is TRDV1 and J usage is TRDJ1, with 10 bases identical to TRDD3. The CDR3 extends over 16 amino acids. Trimming at V came to 8 bases and at J to 3 bases, leaving 12 bases not matched to a gene. CDR1 and CDR2 (germline): TSWWSYY, QGS. CDR3 protein: CALIVEVGGYPDKLIF. In nucleotides, the CDR3 is TGTGCTCTTATAGTGGAGGTTGGGGGATACCCCGATAAACTCATCTTT.

In this sample, this clone is large. This rearrangement joins TRDV2 to TRDJ2, with 8 bases identical to TRDD3. The length of the CDR3 is 17 residues. The trim removed 7 bases at V and 5 bases at J, leaving 17 bases unmatched. Germline V gene data show CDR1 as GEAIGNYY and CDR2 as EKD. The CDR3 here is CACPLFCTGGHTAQLFF. The CDR3 DNA is TGTGCCTGCCCTCTCTTCTGTACTGGGGGCCACACAGCACAACTCTTCTTT.

This clone showed up just once. One end of the junction fails to match germline, which may point to a read error. The chain recombines TRDV2 with TRDJ1; 8 nucleotides agree with TRDD3. The CDR3 contains 14 residues. Germline V gene sequence: CDR1 GEAIGNYY, CDR2 EKD. The CDR3 protein is CACDLYWGPGKPIF. The CDR3 bases are TGTGCCTGTGACCTTTACTGGGGGCCCGGTAAACCCATCTTT.

This clone was detected only a few times. The chain links TRDV1 to TRDJ2; possibly TRDD2 or TRDD3 for D (5 bases each). Germline V gene data show CDR1 as TSWWSYY and CDR2 as QGS. This CDR3 is 21 amino acids long. V lost 0 bases and J 0 bases, leaving 23 bases between the germline ends. The CDR3 bases are TGTGCTCTTGGGGAACTATTCCCTACAAGGCGGGGGGGGCCTTTGACAGCACAACTCTTCTTT. Translation gives CALGELFPTRRGGPLTAQLFF.